A selection of T cell receptor beta chains follows, all from one sample in a study of T-cell reconstitution after alpha-beta-depleted transplantation in children. One entry per CDR3 protein, called by TCRdb with MiXCR from the PCR reads. The sample has fewer than 550,000 distinct CDR3 sequences, about an eighth seen once; the top ten hold approximately 14%. Sample: PBMCs, mostly from graft donor cells, taken 180 days after TCRalphabeta/CD19-depleted stem cell transplant. The receptors stem from a female patient between 2 and 10 years old who had a stem cell transplant for aplastic anemia, so the T cells may come from the graft donor. CDR3s include the opening cysteine and the closing phenylalanine or tryptophan. The D gene is left open where the match is weak.

D gene: -
J gene: TRBJ2-7
V gene: TRBV11-2
CDR3 protein: CASSLAQVKVVYEQYF

D gene: -
J gene: TRBJ2-5
V gene: TRBV7-2
CDR3 protein: CASSSSAQETQYF

D gene: -
J gene: TRBJ1-2
V gene: TRBV12-3/TRBV12-4
CDR3 protein: CASSPTGRLHIYGYTF

D gene: -
J gene: TRBJ2-5
V gene: TRBV7-2
CDR3 protein: CASSLRERGETQYF

D gene: -
J gene: TRBJ1-2
V gene: TRBV9
CDR3 protein: CASSVGGRYYGYTF

D gene: -
J gene: TRBJ2-5
V gene: TRBV3-1
CDR3 protein: CASSGRATQETQYF

D gene: -
J gene: TRBJ1-1
V gene: TRBV15
CDR3 protein: CATSRDGLNTEAFF

D gene: -
J gene: TRBJ1-4
V gene: TRBV11-2
CDR3 protein: CASSRTYSATNEKLFF

D gene: -
J gene: TRBJ2-2
V gene: TRBV12-3/TRBV12-4
CDR3 protein: CASTPNRGVTGELFF

D gene: TRBD2
J gene: TRBJ2-3
V gene: TRBV5-1
CDR3 protein: CASSLAPLLAGDTDTQYF

D gene: TRBD2
J gene: TRBJ2-3
V gene: TRBV16
CDR3 protein: CASSYTSGRADTQYF

D gene: TRBD1
J gene: TRBJ1-1
V gene: TRBV7-2
CDR3 protein: CASSVTGIKAFF

D gene: TRBD2
J gene: TRBJ2-2
V gene: TRBV29-1
CDR3 protein: CSGTSATGELFF

D gene: TRBD1
J gene: TRBJ2-3
V gene: TRBV27
CDR3 protein: CASSKDRGRISTDTQYF

D gene: TRBD2
J gene: TRBJ2-3
V gene: TRBV6-5
CDR3 protein: CASSYSTAGAWTDTQYF

D gene: -
J gene: TRBJ2-1
V gene: TRBV28
CDR3 protein: CASSFGRPHNEQFF

D gene: -
J gene: TRBJ2-7
V gene: TRBV4-1
CDR3 protein: CASSQDGGRGYEQYF

D gene: -
J gene: TRBJ2-3
V gene: TRBV10-3
CDR3 protein: CAISESRGGSTDTQYF

D gene: TRBD1
J gene: TRBJ2-3
V gene: TRBV12-3/TRBV12-4
CDR3 protein: CASSPGTGGFTDTQYF

D gene: -
J gene: TRBJ1-6
V gene: TRBV18
CDR3 protein: CASSPLDSGSGSPLHF

D gene: -
J gene: TRBJ2-5
V gene: TRBV24-1
CDR3 protein: CATSRTTQETQYF

D gene: -
J gene: TRBJ1-5
V gene: TRBV12-3/TRBV12-4
CDR3 protein: CASSDGTPNQPQHF

D gene: TRBD2
J gene: TRBJ2-5
V gene: TRBV4-3
CDR3 protein: CASSFGGSSETQYF

D gene: -
J gene: TRBJ2-4
V gene: TRBV28
CDR3 protein: CASSLLGKVKNIQYF

D gene: -
J gene: TRBJ1-2
V gene: TRBV29-1
CDR3 protein: CSAREGENGYTF

D gene: TRBD2
J gene: TRBJ2-3
V gene: TRBV7-9
CDR3 protein: CASTLRGGKDTQYF

D gene: -
J gene: TRBJ1-1
V gene: TRBV15
CDR3 protein: CATSRTRGTEAFF

D gene: -
J gene: TRBJ2-6
V gene: TRBV10-2
CDR3 protein: CASREAGANVLTF

D gene: -
J gene: TRBJ2-7
V gene: TRBV7-2
CDR3 protein: CASSLGSAYEQYF

D gene: -
J gene: TRBJ2-7
V gene: TRBV9
CDR3 protein: CASSVGSQDYEQYF

D gene: -
J gene: TRBJ1-1
V gene: TRBV9
CDR3 protein: CASSDTPLTAAFF

D gene: -
J gene: TRBJ1-5
V gene: TRBV5-5
CDR3 protein: CASSLDPGNNQPQHF

D gene: TRBD2
J gene: TRBJ2-5
V gene: TRBV18
CDR3 protein: CASSRTSGSETQYF

D gene: TRBD1
J gene: TRBJ1-6
V gene: TRBV20-1
CDR3 protein: CSAWTGGSSPLHF

D gene: -
J gene: TRBJ2-7
V gene: TRBV27
CDR3 protein: CASSFSGFYEQYF

D gene: -
J gene: TRBJ1-1
V gene: TRBV27
CDR3 protein: CASSHLSAGPGDTEAFF

D gene: -
J gene: TRBJ1-2
V gene: TRBV28
CDR3 protein: CASSLKEYSLRLSGYTF

D gene: -
J gene: TRBJ1-1
V gene: TRBV6-5
CDR3 protein: CASSYSSGPGTRMNTEAFF

D gene: -
J gene: TRBJ2-5
V gene: TRBV11-2
CDR3 protein: CASSLVVPREWETQYF

D gene: -
J gene: TRBJ1-2
V gene: TRBV10-3
CDR3 protein: CAISDLGNHGYTF

D gene: -
J gene: TRBJ2-1
V gene: TRBV6-2/TRBV6-3
CDR3 protein: CASTPGTRTVDEQFF

D gene: -
J gene: TRBJ1-2
V gene: TRBV24-1
CDR3 protein: CATRDFSGYTF

D gene: -
J gene: TRBJ2-1
V gene: TRBV2
CDR3 protein: CASVGNEQFF